What follows are 10 T cell receptor beta chains derived from one specimen sequenced in a study of blood T cell repertoires in COVID-19. Generated by immunoSEQ multiplex PCR, the TCRdb table keeps only in-frame clones and is missing some. The sample gives fewer than 150,000 clones, roughly 87% of which show up once; over 15% is in the top ten. The sample consisted of PBMCs or T cells enriched from blood (not recorded which). The receptors were sampled from a man younger than 45 who had recovered from COVID-19.

A few counts support this clone. The V call is TRBV5-6, the J call TRBJ2-7, with no clear D. Trimming pared 4 bases from V and 4 bases from J, leaving 3 bases between. Per the germline V gene, CDR1 is SGHDT and CDR2 is YYEEEE. The CDR3 is 10 residues long. DNA for the CDR3: TGTGCCAGCAGCCGTTACGAGCAGTACGTC. Translation: CASSRYEQYV.

This chain joins TRBV6-6 and TRBJ2-6; a weak D match, TRBD1 (5 bases). The germline gives CDR1 MNHNY, CDR2 SVGAGI (reference sequence). The V end lost 7 bases, the J end lost 1 base, and 11 bases lay between the germline ends. The CDR3 has 15 amino acids. The CDR3 loop reads CASTPGWSGANVLTF. DNA of the CDR3: TGTGCCAGCACCCCAGGGTGGTCTGGGGCCAACGTCCTGACTTTC.

This chain links TRBV4-1 with TRBJ1-4; TRBD1 matches 8 bases. Looked up from germline, CDR1 is MGHRA and CDR2 is YSYEKL. V lost 2 bases to trimming and J lost 4 bases; unmatched junction nucleotides: 3. This CDR3 region has 15 residues. CDR3 nucleotide sequence: TGCGCCAGCAGCCAACAGGGGGCCGTTAATGAAAAACTGTTTTTT. Amino acid sequence: CASSQQGAVNEKLFF.

The rearrangement links TRBV10-3 to TRBJ2-3; 7 nucleotides align to TRBD2. The V and J ends lost 10 bases and 0 bases, in that order; junction bases with no gene match: 7. The germline V gene encodes CDR1 ENHRY and CDR2 SYGVKD. CDR3 size: 14 residues. This CDR3 reads CATASGASTDTQYF. The CDR3 DNA sequence: TGTGCCACAGCGAGCGGGGCTAGCACAGATACGCAGTATTTT.

The chain recombines TRBV12-5 with TRBJ1-1; TRBD1 aligns across 8 bases. Germline lookup yields CDR1 LGHNT and CDR2 FRNRAP. CDR3 length equals 13 residues. V lost 3 bases, J lost 5 bases, and 2 bases stayed unmatched. CDR3 nucleotide sequence: TGTGCTAGTGGTTTCAGGGGGCGGACTGAAGCTTTCTTT. Its protein is CASGFRGRTEAFF.

V is TRBV6-1 and J is TRBJ1-1; 8 bases map to TRBD1. After removal of 2 bases from V and 5 bases from J, the junction contained 7 bases not matched to a gene. This CDR3 comprises 15 residues. Germline assignment: CDR1 MNHNS and CDR2 SASEGT. CDR3 in amino acids: CASSEKDRGRTEAFF. The CDR3 bases are TGTGCCAGCAGTGAAAAAGACAGGGGAAGGACTGAAGCTTTCTTT.

This chain uses TRBV3-1 (or the pseudogene TRBV3-2) with TRBJ2-7; TRBD1 aligns across 10 bases. Unmatched junction bases numbered 6, after V lost 5 bases and J lost 5 bases. Germline loops: CDR1 LGHDT, CDR2 YNNKEL (reference sequence). The CDR3 covers 14 residues. The CDR3 nucleotides are TGTGCCAGCAGCTCCACCGGGACAGGGGACGAGCAGTACTTC. As protein: CASSSTGTGDEQYF.

The chain combines TRBV27 with TRBJ1-6; maybe TRBD1 (6 bases). The length of the CDR3 is 17 residues. From germline, CDR1 is MNHEY and CDR2 SMNVEV (reference sequence). The V end lost 2 bases, the J end lost 5 bases, and 16 bases lay between the germline ends. The CDR3 DNA is TGTGCCAGCAGTTTAGGCATCGCACCAGGGGATAATTCACCCCTCCACTTT. Translating it yields CASSLGIAPGDNSPLHF.

The chain recombines TRBV19 with TRBJ1-1; TRBD1 is a possible D gene (6 bases). From germline, CDR1 is LNHDA and CDR2 SQIVND (reference sequence). Trimming removed 7 bases at V and 4 bases at J, with 16 bases between. The CDR3 totals 14 residues. DNA of the CDR3: TGTGCCAGTAAGGACAGTCTCGCGGGCACTGAAGCTTTCTTT. Its translation: CASKDSLAGTEAFF.

The chain combines TRBV5-1 with TRBJ2-2; D may be TRBD2 (5 bases). The germline V gene has CDR1 SGHRS and CDR2 YFSETQ. Trimming took 4 bases from V and 7 from J, leaving 14 bases between them. CDR3 length: 14 amino acids. The CDR3 spells CASSVEDRGGELFF. The CDR3 DNA reads TGCGCCAGCAGCGTAGAAGACCGGGGCGGGGAGCTGTTTTTT.